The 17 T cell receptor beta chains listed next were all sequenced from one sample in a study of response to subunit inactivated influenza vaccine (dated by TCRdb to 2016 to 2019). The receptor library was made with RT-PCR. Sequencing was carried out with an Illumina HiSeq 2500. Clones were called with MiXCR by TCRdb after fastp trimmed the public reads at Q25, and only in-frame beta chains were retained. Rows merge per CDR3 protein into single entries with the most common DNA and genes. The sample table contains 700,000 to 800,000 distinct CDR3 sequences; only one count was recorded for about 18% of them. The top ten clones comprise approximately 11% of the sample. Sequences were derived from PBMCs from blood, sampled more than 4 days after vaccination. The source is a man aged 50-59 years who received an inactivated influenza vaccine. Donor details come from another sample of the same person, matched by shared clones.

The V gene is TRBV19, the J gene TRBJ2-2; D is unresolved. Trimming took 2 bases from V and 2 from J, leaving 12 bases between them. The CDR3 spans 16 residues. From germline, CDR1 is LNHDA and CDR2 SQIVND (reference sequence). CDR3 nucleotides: TGTGCCAGTAGTATATTCGGTGGCTTCAACACCGGGGAGCTGTTTTTT. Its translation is CASSIFGGFNTGELFF.

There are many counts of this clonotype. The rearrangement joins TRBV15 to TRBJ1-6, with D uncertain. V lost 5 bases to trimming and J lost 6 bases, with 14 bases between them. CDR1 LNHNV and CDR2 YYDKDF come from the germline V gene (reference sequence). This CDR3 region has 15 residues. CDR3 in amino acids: CATSLNGYINSPLHF. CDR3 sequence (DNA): TGTGCCACCAGCCTGAACGGATACATTAATTCACCCCTCCACTTT.

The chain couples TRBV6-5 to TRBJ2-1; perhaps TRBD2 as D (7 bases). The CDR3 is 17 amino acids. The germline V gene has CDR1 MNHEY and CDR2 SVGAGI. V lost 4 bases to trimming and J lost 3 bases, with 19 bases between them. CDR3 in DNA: TGTGCCAGCAGTTCCCCCCCCGGAGGGGGGGACTACAATGAGCAGTTCTTC. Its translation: CASSSPPGGGDYNEQFF.

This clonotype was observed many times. The CDR3 protein is CAISESEAGGGQPQHF. CDR3 sequence (DNA): TGTGCCATCAGTGAGTCGGAGGCAGGAGGGGGCCAGCCCCAGCATTTT. This chain connects TRBV10-3 to TRBJ1-5; 7 bases are shared with TRBD1. The CDR3 length is 16 residues. J gave up 7 bases and V 0 bases, and 9 bases lay outside the gene matches. Germline CDR1 is ENHRY and CDR2 is SYGVKD.

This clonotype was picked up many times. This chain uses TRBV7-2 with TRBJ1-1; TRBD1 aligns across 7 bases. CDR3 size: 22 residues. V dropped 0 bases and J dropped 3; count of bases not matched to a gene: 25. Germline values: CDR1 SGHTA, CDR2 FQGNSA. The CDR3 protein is CASSLALRLPWTGSGEDTEAFF. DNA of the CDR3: TGTGCCAGCAGCTTAGCATTAAGACTTCCATGGACAGGCTCTGGGGAAGACACTGAAGCTTTCTTT.

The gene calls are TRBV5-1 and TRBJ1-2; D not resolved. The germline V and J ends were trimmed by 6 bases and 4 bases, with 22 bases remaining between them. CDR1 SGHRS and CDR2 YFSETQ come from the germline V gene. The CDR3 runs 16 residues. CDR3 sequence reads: CASTLEPTTTTYGYTF. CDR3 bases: TGCGCCAGCACCCTGGAGCCTACAACTACAACCTATGGCTACACCTTC.

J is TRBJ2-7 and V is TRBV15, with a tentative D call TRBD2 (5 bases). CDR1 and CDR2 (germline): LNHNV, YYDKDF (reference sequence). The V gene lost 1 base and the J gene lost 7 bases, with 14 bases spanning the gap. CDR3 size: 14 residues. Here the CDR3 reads CATSRVMVGREQYF. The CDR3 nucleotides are TGTGCCACCAGCAGAGTAATGGTAGGGAGAGAGCAGTACTTC.

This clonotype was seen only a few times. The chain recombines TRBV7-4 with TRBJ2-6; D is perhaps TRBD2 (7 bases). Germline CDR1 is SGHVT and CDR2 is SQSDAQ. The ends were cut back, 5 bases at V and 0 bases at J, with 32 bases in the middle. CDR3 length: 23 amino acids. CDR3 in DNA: TGTGCCAGCAGCAGACCCACGCTGAGGGGGAGGGCAGTACCTTTCTCTGGGGCCAACGTCCTGACTTTC. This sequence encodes CASSRPTLRGRAVPFSGANVLTF. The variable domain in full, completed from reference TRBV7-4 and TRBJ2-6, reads GAGVSQSPRYKVAKRGRDVALRCDSISGHVTLYWYRQTLGQGSEVLTYSQSDAQRDKSGRPSGRFSAERPERSVSTLKIQRTEQGDSAVYLCASSRPTLRGRAVPFSGANVLTFGAGSRLTVL.

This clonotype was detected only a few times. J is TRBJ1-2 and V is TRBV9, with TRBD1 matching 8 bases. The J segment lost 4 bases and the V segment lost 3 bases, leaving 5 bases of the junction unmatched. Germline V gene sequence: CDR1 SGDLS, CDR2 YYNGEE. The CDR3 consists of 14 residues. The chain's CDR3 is CASSATGTGYGYTF. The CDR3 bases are TGTGCCAGCAGCGCGACTGGGACAGGCTATGGCTACACCTTC.

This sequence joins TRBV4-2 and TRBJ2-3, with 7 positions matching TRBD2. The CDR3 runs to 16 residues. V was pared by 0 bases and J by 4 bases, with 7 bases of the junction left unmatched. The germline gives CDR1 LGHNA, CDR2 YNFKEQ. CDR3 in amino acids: CASSQDGGSGADTQYF. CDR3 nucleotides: TGTGCCAGCAGCCAAGATGGCGGGAGTGGGGCAGATACGCAGTATTTT.

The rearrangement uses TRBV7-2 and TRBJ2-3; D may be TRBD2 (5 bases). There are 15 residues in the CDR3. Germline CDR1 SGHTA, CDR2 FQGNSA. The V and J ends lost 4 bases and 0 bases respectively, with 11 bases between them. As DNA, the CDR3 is TGTGCCAGCAGCTCCACCCGGACTAGCACAGATACGCAGTATTTT. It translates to CASSSTRTSTDTQYF.

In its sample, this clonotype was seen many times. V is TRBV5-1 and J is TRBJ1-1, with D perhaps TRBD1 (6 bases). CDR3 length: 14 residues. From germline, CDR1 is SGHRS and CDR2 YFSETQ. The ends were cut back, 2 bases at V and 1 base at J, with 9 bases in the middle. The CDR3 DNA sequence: TGCGCCAGCAGCTTACGGGGGCCGAACACTGAAGCTTTCTTT. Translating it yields CASSLRGPNTEAFF.

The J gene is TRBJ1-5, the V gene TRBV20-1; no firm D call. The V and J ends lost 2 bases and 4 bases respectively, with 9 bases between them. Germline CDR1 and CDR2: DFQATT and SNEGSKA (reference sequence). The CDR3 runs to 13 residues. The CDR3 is CSARRTENQPQHF. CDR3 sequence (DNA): TGCAGTGCTAGAAGGACGGAAAATCAGCCCCAGCATTTT.

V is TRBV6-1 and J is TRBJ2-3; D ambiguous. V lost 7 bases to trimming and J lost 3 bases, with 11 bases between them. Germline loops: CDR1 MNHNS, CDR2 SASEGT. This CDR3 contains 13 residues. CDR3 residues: CASTYARTDTQYF. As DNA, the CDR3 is TGTGCCAGCACCTACGCACGTACAGATACGCAGTATTTT.

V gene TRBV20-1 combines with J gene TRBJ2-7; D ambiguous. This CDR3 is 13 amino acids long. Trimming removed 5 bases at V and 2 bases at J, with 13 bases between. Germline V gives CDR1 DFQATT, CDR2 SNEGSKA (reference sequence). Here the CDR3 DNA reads TGCAGTGCTTTACGGGCCGCAGCCTACGAGCAGTACTTC. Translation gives CSALRAAAYEQYF.

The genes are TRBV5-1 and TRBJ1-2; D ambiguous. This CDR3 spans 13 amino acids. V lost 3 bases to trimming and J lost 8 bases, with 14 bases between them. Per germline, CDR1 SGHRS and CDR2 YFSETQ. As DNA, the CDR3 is TGCGCCAGCAGCTCTGAAATACTCGGGGGCTACACCTTC. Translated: CASSSEILGGYTF.

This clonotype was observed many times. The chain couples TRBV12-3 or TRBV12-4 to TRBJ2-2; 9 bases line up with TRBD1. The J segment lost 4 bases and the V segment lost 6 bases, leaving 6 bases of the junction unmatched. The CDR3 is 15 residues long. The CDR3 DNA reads TGTGCCAGCAGGCCCGGGACAGGGACCACCGGGGAGCTGTTTTTT. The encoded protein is CASRPGTGTTGELFF.